A selection of T cell receptor beta chains follows, all from one sample in a study of T cell changes during pregnancy in multiple sclerosis. The repertoire was sequenced with immunoSEQ multiplex PCR; TCRdb's copy has only in-frame clones and lacks some. The data show over 30,000 clones, approximately 92% seen once. Material for sequencing was PBMCs (not recorded whether the cells were cultured). These receptors were collected from a female donor with multiple sclerosis, enrolled in a pregnancy study. The CDR3 runs from the conserved cysteine through the conserved F or W. D genes are given only for firm matches. Expanded clones get a size class; other rows say once, few or many, or leave the size out.

clone_size j_call d_call v_call cdr3_aa cdr3_nt
NA TRBJ1-4 TRBD1 TRBV2 CASSTRDSNEKLFF TGTGCCAGCAGTACCCGGGACAGCAATGAAAAACTGTTTTTT
NA TRBJ2-7 NA TRBV6-1 CASSEVGSAYEQYF TGTGCCAGCAGTGAAGTTGGCAGCGCTTACGAGCAGTACTTC
NA TRBJ2-2 TRBD1 TRBV19 CASSRDRGYLSFGELFF TGTGCCAGCTCTCGGGACAGGGGATACCTTTCTTTCGGGGAGCTGTTTTTT
NA TRBJ2-7 TRBD2 TRBV18 CASSPGGSGEQYF TGTGCCAGCTCACCGGGGGGGTCGGGCGAGCAGTACTTC
NA TRBJ1-4 TRBD1 TRBV7-9 CASSLTTGQNEKLFF TGTGCCAGCAGCCTAACCACGGGACAGAATGAAAAACTGTTTTTT
NA TRBJ1-3 NA TRBV7-2 CASSPRQFSGNTIYF TGTGCCAGCAGCCCCAGACAGTTCTCTGGAAACACCATATATTTT
NA TRBJ2-4 NA TRBV5-6 CASSSRGGIQYF TGTGCCAGCAGCTCGAGGGGAGGCATTCAGTACTTC
NA TRBJ1-6 TRBD1 TRBV30 CAWATGANSPLHF TGTGCCTGGGCGACAGGGGCAAATTCACCCCTCCACTTT
NA TRBJ2-4 NA TRBV5-1 CASSLEFQGNIQYF TGCGCCAGCAGCTTGGAATTCCAGGGAAACATTCAGTACTTC
NA TRBJ2-7 TRBD2 TRBV28 CASSLPLAGYEQYF TGTGCCAGCAGTTTACCCTTAGCGGGGTACGAGCAGTACTTC
NA TRBJ1-3 TRBD1 TRBV7-9 CASLPGQGSHSGNTIYF TGTGCCAGCCTTCCGGGACAGGGGTCCCACTCTGGAAACACCATATATTTT
NA TRBJ1-5 NA TRBV6-1 CASRPGQPNQPQHF TGTGCCAGCAGACCTGGACAGCCGAATCAGCCCCAGCATTTT
NA TRBJ2-1 NA TRBV18 CASSPPSSGGLNEQFF TGTGCCAGCTCACCACCGTCAAGCGGAGGACTCAATGAGCAGTTCTTC
NA TRBJ2-3 NA TRBV18 CASSPLNAGRGDTQYF TGTGCCAGCTCACCCTTGAACGCGGGGAGAGGAGATACGCAGTATTTT
NA TRBJ2-3 NA TRBV7-9 CASSLGFGRGTDTQYF TGTGCCAGCAGCTTAGGGTTCGGCAGGGGAACAGATACGCAGTATTTT
NA TRBJ2-1 TRBD2 TRBV5-1 CASSLEGLAGVGEQFF TGCGCCAGCAGCTTGGAGGGACTAGCGGGAGTGGGTGAGCAGTTCTTC
NA TRBJ2-1 TRBD2 TRBV9 CASSVRLAGGDEQFF TGTGCCAGCAGCGTCAGACTAGCGGGGGGCGATGAGCAGTTCTTC
NA TRBJ1-1 TRBD1 TRBV29-1 CSVGDRTNTEAFF TGCAGCGTTGGGGACAGAACGAACACTGAAGCTTTCTTT
NA TRBJ1-6 NA TRBV4-3 CASSQVLGAGSPLHF TGCGCCAGCAGCCAAGTTTTGGGGGCCGGGTCACCCCTCCACTTT
NA TRBJ1-2 TRBD1 TRBV10-3 CAIRPNGQGGNYGYTF TGTGCCATCAGACCCAATGGACAGGGCGGCAACTATGGCTACACCTTC
NA TRBJ2-7 NA TRBV28 CASSSLGDGEQYF TGTGCCAGCAGTTCTCTGGGGGACGGCGAGCAGTACTTC
once TRBJ2-7 NA TRBV5-1 CASGADVPYEQYF TGCGCCAGCGGAGCGGACGTACCCTACGAGCAGTACTTC
NA TRBJ1-4 NA TRBV4-2 CASSQRATNEKLFF TGTGCCAGCAGCCAACGGGCAACTAATGAAAAACTGTTTTTT
NA TRBJ2-3 NA TRBV18 CASSPPQPLTDTQYF TGTGCCAGCTCACCACCGCAGCCTCTCACAGATACGCAGTATTTT
NA TRBJ2-2 TRBD2 TRBV13 CASSLAGEGNTGELFF TGTGCCAGCAGCTTAGCCGGGGAGGGGAACACCGGGGAGCTGTTTTTT
NA TRBJ2-5 TRBD2 TRBV10-1 CASSESASGQETQYF TGCGCCAGCAGTGAGTCAGCTAGCGGGCAAGAGACCCAGTACTTC
NA TRBJ2-5 NA TRBV5-1 CASSLDTGQETQYF TGCGCCAGCAGCTTAGACACAGGCCAAGAGACCCAGTACTTC
NA TRBJ1-1 NA TRBV11-3 CASSLGHGEPLDEAFF TGTGCCAGCAGCCTCGGACATGGAGAACCGCTGGATGAAGCTTTCTTT
NA TRBJ2-5 TRBD2 TRBV11-3 CASSSSLGLAGEDGQETQYF TGTGCCAGCAGCTCCTCCCTGGGGCTAGCGGGAGAGGACGGCCAAGAGACCCAGTACTTC
NA TRBJ2-7 TRBD2 TRBV14 CASSKSLAGPTYEQYF TGTGCCAGCAGCAAAAGCTTAGCGGGACCTACCTACGAGCAGTACTTC
once TRBJ2-7 NA TRBV10-3 CAISKRDNEYYEQYF TGTGCCATCTCGAAGCGGGACAACGAATACTACGAGCAGTACTTC
once TRBJ2-1 TRBD2 TRBV6-4 CASSDSTSGSYNEQFF TGTGCCAGCAGTGACTCGACTAGCGGCTCCTACAATGAGCAGTTCTTC
NA TRBJ2-7 NA TRBV7-2 CASSLAGTVSYEQYF TGTGCCAGCAGCTTAGCCGGGACGGTCTCCTACGAGCAGTACTTC
NA TRBJ1-4 TRBD1 TRBV28 CASSGTGGLEKLFF TGTGCCAGCAGCGGGACAGGGGGGCTGGAAAAACTGTTTTTT
NA TRBJ2-4 TRBD1 TRBV5-1 CASSLVGTGVAKNIQYF TGCGCCAGCAGCTTGGTTGGGACAGGGGTAGCCAAAAACATTCAGTACTTC
NA TRBJ2-2 NA TRBV5-1 CASSLAPREAGELFF TGCGCCAGCAGCTTGGCTCCCAGGGAGGCCGGGGAGCTGTTTTTT
once TRBJ2-2 NA TRBV5-6 CASSLGAEANTGELFF TGTGCCAGCAGCCTCGGGGCAGAAGCGAACACCGGGGAGCTGTTTTTT
NA TRBJ2-7 NA TRBV4-3 CASSHQAYSYEQYF TGCGCCAGCAGCCATCAGGCGTACTCCTACGAGCAGTACTTC
NA TRBJ2-5 TRBD1 TRBV2 CASRVRQGARETQYF TGTGCCAGCCGAGTCCGACAGGGGGCCAGGGAGACCCAGTACTTC
NA TRBJ2-5 NA TRBV5-1 CASSLGGLQETQYF TGCGCCAGCAGCTTGGGGGGACTCCAAGAGACCCAGTACTTC
NA TRBJ1-2 TRBD1 TRBV18 CASSPQKDRGRGYTF TGTGCCAGCTCACCTCAAAAGGACAGGGGGCGCGGCTACACCTTC
NA TRBJ1-5 NA TRBV19 CASSNLRLRNQPQHF TGTGCCAGTAGTAATTTACGGTTGCGCAATCAGCCCCAGCATTTT
once TRBJ2-2 NA TRBV5-1 CASSEGSGWNTGELFF TGCGCCAGCAGCGAGGGGTCGGGGTGGAACACCGGGGAGCTGTTTTTT
once TRBJ2-1 NA TRBV30 CAWSDYGDSYNEQFF TGTGCCTGGAGCGACTATGGAGACTCCTACAATGAGCAGTTCTTC
NA TRBJ2-7 NA TRBV19 CASSLESGLPYEQYF TGTGCCAGTAGTTTAGAGTCGGGACTCCCTTACGAGCAGTACTTC
once TRBJ1-1 NA TRBV7-2 CASSLGGRRRKNTEAFF TGTGCCAGCAGCTTAGGAGGCAGGCGGCGGAAGAACACTGAAGCTTTCTTT
NA TRBJ2-7 NA TRBV27 CASSFDGGSSEQYF TGTGCCAGCAGTTTCGACGGGGGCTCGAGCGAGCAGTACTTC
NA TRBJ1-3 TRBD1 TRBV19 CASTGTGRRNTIYF TGTGCCAGTACCGGGACAGGGCGGAGAAACACCATATATTTT
once TRBJ2-5 NA TRBV2 CASSAPSAGQETQYF TGTGCCAGCAGTGCACCCAGCGCTGGACAAGAGACCCAGTACTTC
NA TRBJ2-3 NA TRBV5-1 CASSFSLANTDTQYF TGCGCCAGCAGCTTCTCCCTAGCAAACACAGATACGCAGTATTTT
NA TRBJ2-5 NA TRBV18 CASSAGSQETQYF TGTGCCAGCTCGGCCGGGTCCCAAGAGACCCAGTACTTC
NA TRBJ1-5 TRBD1 TRBV4-1 CASSLQGAGGNQPQHF TGCGCCAGCAGCCTACAGGGGGCTGGTGGCAATCAGCCCCAGCATTTT
NA TRBJ1-4 NA TRBV6-1 CASGGTGWSEKLFF TGTGCCAGCGGAGGTACAGGGTGGAGTGAAAAACTGTTTTTT
NA TRBJ2-1 TRBD2 TRBV4-3 CASSRGLASYNEQFF TGCGCCAGCAGCCGGGGACTAGCGAGTTACAATGAGCAGTTCTTC
NA TRBJ2-7 NA TRBV4-1 CASSQEPPYEQYF TGCGCCAGCAGCCAAGAACCCCCCTACGAGCAGTACTTC
once TRBJ2-7 NA TRBV30 CAWSNWNYEQYF TGTGCCTGGAGCAACTGGAACTACGAGCAGTACTTC
NA TRBJ1-5 NA TRBV28 CASSLAGDAQPQHF TGTGCCAGCAGTTTAGCAGGGGATGCCCAGCCCCAGCATTTT
NA TRBJ2-2 NA TRBV6-6 CASSYGGNTGELFF TGTGCCAGCAGTTACGGGGGGAACACCGGGGAGCTGTTTTTT
NA TRBJ1-2 TRBD1 TRBV5-5 CASSLTGGDGYTF TGTGCCAGCAGCTTAACAGGGGGCGATGGCTACACCTTC